A single sample is the source of the 30 T cell receptor beta chains below, sequenced in a study of blood T cell repertoires in COVID-19 (dated by TCRdb to the early 2020s). Libraries came from the immunoSEQ multiplex PCR assay. In TCRdb, the immuneACCESS table is reduced to in-frame sequences with V and J assigned. These tables do not hold every clone; where another copy was compared, an unresolved V gene accounts for under half, and the others remain unexplained. In all, the sample holds 55,000 to 75,000 clones, and 80% to 85% of those were seen once. The ten largest clonotypes hold about 9.2% of the sample. The sequenced sample consisted of peripheral blood. The receptors stem from a man older than 75 with COVID-19, enrolled during active disease.

The V and J genes are TRBV24-1 and TRBJ2-3; D gene ambiguous. Trimming shortened V by 1 base and J by 1 base, and 11 bases separated the two germline ends. Germline V CDR1 and CDR2: KGHDR, SFDVKD. This CDR3 has 16 residues. The DNA for the CDR3 is TGTGCCACCAGTGATTTATACGGAGACGGCACAGATACGCAGTATTTT. It codes for CATSDLYGDGTDTQYF.

In its sample, this clone was seen once. J is TRBJ2-2 and V is TRBV19; no definite D call. V was cut by 5 bases and J by 7 bases, with 20 bases left in between. The CDR3 has 16 amino acids. The V gene's germline CDR1 is LNHDA and CDR2 SQIVND (reference sequence). The CDR3 DNA follows: TGTGCCAGTAGTTTGACCCCCCTAGTCGCACGCGGGGAGCTGTTTTTT. Protein product: CASSLTPLVARGELFF.

This chain connects TRBV5-4 to TRBJ1-2, with 7 bases aligning to TRBD1. CDR3 length: 15 amino acids. V dropped 5 bases and J dropped 6; count of bases not matched to a gene: 13. CDR1 and CDR2 (germline): SGHNT, YYREEE (reference sequence). For the CDR3, the DNA is TGTGCCAGCAGTCTGGGGACAGCGAAATCCCATGGCTACACCTTC. This encodes CASSLGTAKSHGYTF. Full variable domain (missing parts from reference TRBV5-4 and TRBJ1-2): ETGVTQSPTHLIKTRGQQVTLRCSSQSGHNTVSWYQQALGQGPQFIFQYYREEENGRGNFPPRFSGLQFPNYSSELNVNALELDDSALYLCASSLGTAKSHGYTFGSGTRLTVV.

The chain's CDR3 is CASSSAGLGKTNEKLFF. The CDR3 DNA reads TGTGCCAGTAGTTCCGCGGGCCTCGGGAAAACTAATGAAAAACTGTTTTTT. The chain carries TRBV19 and TRBJ1-4; D is unclear. Germline CDR1 is LNHDA and CDR2 is SQIVND (reference sequence). The CDR3 length is 17 residues. V lost 5 bases, J lost 1 base, and 17 bases lay in between.

This chain joins TRBV5-1 and TRBJ1-1; the D gene is possibly TRBD1 (5 bases). Germline CDR1 and CDR2: SGHRS and YFSETQ. The CDR3 consists of 16 residues. Deletions cut 4 bases from V and 4 bases from J, with 20 bases between. CDR3 in DNA: TGCGCCAGCAGCGCAGGGCGGCGTTCCACTATCACTGAAGCTTTCTTT. It specifies CASSAGRRSTITEAFF.

This chain connects TRBV5-4 to TRBJ1-2; unclear D gene. Trimming took off 4 bases at V and 4 bases at J, with 14 bases between the two ends. The CDR3 totals 14 residues. Germline lookup yields CDR1 SGHNT and CDR2 YYREEE (reference sequence). The CDR3 sequence: CASSRVEAVYGYTF. The CDR3 coding sequence is TGTGCCAGCAGCCGGGTGGAGGCCGTCTATGGCTACACCTTC.

The rearrangement joins TRBV7-9 to TRBJ2-5, with 7 positions matching TRBD2. This CDR3 comprises 14 residues. J lost 2 bases, V lost 0 bases, and 0 bases had no gene match. CDR1 and CDR2 (germline): SEHNR, FQNEAQ (reference sequence). This CDR3 is CASSLAGGQETQYF. CDR3 DNA: TGTGCCAGCAGCTTAGCGGGAGGGCAAGAGACCCAGTACTTC.

This rearrangement joins TRBV11-2 to TRBJ2-7; D might be TRBD2 (5 bases). With 2 bases removed from V and 4 bases from J, the gap between germline ends came to 24 bases. Germline CDR1 reads SGHAT; CDR2 reads FQNNGV. The CDR3 covers 18 residues. The CDR3 DNA reads TGTGCCAGCAGCTTACCCTTCCCCCCCGGGAACTTGGGGTACGAGCAGTACGTC. Translation: CASSLPFPPGNLGYEQYV.

The J gene is TRBJ1-1, the V gene TRBV5-4; 11 bases agree with TRBD1. Trimming cost V 3 bases and J 2 bases; bases outside gene matches: 6. Germline assignment: CDR1 SGHNT and CDR2 YYREEE (reference sequence). The CDR3 extends over 16 amino acids. CDR3 DNA sequence: TGTGCCAGCAGCTCTAGGGGACAGGGGGTTAACACTGAAGCTTTCTTT. This encodes CASSSRGQGVNTEAFF.

V usage is TRBV7-8 and J usage is TRBJ1-1; D is undetermined. The CDR3 has 12 residues. The V and J ends lost 1 base and 7 bases respectively, with 7 bases between them. The V gene's germline CDR1 is SGHVS and CDR2 FQNEAQ. The CDR3 region has the DNA TGTGCCAGCAGCTTAGGCGGCCTTGAAGCTTTCTTT. It encodes CASSLGGLEAFF. The whole variable domain, remainder taken from reference TRBV7-8 and TRBJ1-1, is GAGVSQSPRYKVAKRGQDVALRCDPISGHVSLFWYQQALGQGPEFLTYFQNEAQLDKSGLPSDRFFAERPEGSVSTLKIQRTQQEDSAVYLCASSLGGLEAFFGQGTRLTVV.

V is TRBV6-5 and J is TRBJ2-7; D is possibly TRBD2 (6 bases). The CDR3 extends over 13 amino acids. Looked up from germline, CDR1 is MNHEY and CDR2 is SVGAGI. The V and J ends lost 11 bases and 3 bases respectively, with 17 bases between them. Here the CDR3 DNA reads TGTGCCTCCTCGGGGGTGGTGAACTACGAGCAGTACTTC. It yields the protein CASSGVVNYEQYF.

The V gene is TRBV7-9, the J gene TRBJ2-5, with TRBD2 matching over 8 bases. In germline, CDR1 is SEHNR, CDR2 FQNEAQ (reference sequence). The CDR3 sequence is 18 residues long. Germline trimming cut 2 bases from V and 0 bases from J; bases unmatched to any gene: 11. DNA for the CDR3: TGTGCCAGCAGCTTAATGATCGGGCGGGGGGCGTACCAAGAGACCCAGTACTTC. This gives the protein CASSLMIGRGAYQETQYF.

This clone was counted once. The V gene is TRBV5-1, the J gene TRBJ2-1; possible D gene TRBD2, 5 bases. CDR1 is SGHRS, CDR2 YFSETQ, per germline. V gave up 2 bases and J gave up 6 bases, with 9 bases separating them. The CDR3 totals 13 residues. The CDR3 DNA sequence: TGCGCCAGCAGCTTACCGGGGTTCAATGAGCAGTTCTTC. Translation: CASSLPGFNEQFF.

The DNA for the CDR3 is TGCGCCAGCAGCTTGCAGGGGGCAACCGGGGAGCTGTTTTTT. This codes for CASSLQGATGELFF. The rearrangement links TRBV5-1 to TRBJ2-2; the match to TRBD1 covers 8 bases. CDR3 size: 14 residues. From germline, CDR1 is SGHRS and CDR2 YFSETQ. V lost 1 base to trimming and J lost 5 bases; unmatched junction nucleotides: 1.

The chain employs TRBV18 and TRBJ2-5; D is possibly TRBD2 (6 bases). CDR3 length: 14 residues. Germline V gene data show CDR1 as KGHSH and CDR2 as LQKENI. V dropped 3 bases and J dropped 5 bases, with 13 bases sitting between them. The CDR3 sequence: CASSPSAAGETQYF. CDR3 nucleotides: TGTGCCAGCTCACCGAGCGCTGCGGGGGAGACCCAGTACTTC.

V is TRBV7-2 and J is TRBJ2-1; 14 bases are a match to TRBD2. Losses at the gene ends were 1 base for V and 7 bases for J; bases not matched to a gene: 3. The germline V gene encodes CDR1 SGHTA and CDR2 FQGNSA. This CDR3 comprises 16 residues. CDR3 nucleotide sequence: TGTGCCAGCAGCTTAGGGACTAGCGGGGGGACTAATGAGCAGTTCTTC. Amino acid sequence: CASSLGTSGGTNEQFF.

In its sample, this clone was seen once. V usage is TRBV4-3 and J usage is TRBJ1-6, with 7 bases matching TRBD1. The junction had 9 bases not matched to a gene; V was cut back by 0 bases and J by 4 bases. Germline V gene lookup returns CDR1 LGHNA and CDR2 YSLEER. The CDR3 is 18 residues long. In nucleotides, the CDR3 is TGCGCCAGCAGCCAAGAATCGGCCGGGACAGAGTATAATTCACCCCTCCACTTT. Protein sequence: CASSQESAGTEYNSPLHF.

J is TRBJ2-7 and V is TRBV27; no reliable D call. Germline CDR1 MNHEY, CDR2 SMNVEV (reference sequence). Deletions cut 6 bases from V and 2 bases from J, with 20 bases between. The CDR3 is 16 amino acids. In DNA form, the CDR3 reads TGTGCCAGCAGCTTAGGGCCCAACGACCAGCCCTACGAGCAGTACTTC. This encodes CASSLGPNDQPYEQYF.

The rearrangement uses TRBV6-5 and TRBJ1-5; TRBD1 matches 8 bases. Trimming took 4 bases from V and 1 from J; bases not matched to a gene: 6. The CDR3 covers 16 residues. CDR1 is MNHEY and CDR2 is SVGAGI in the germline V gene. The DNA for the CDR3 is TGTGCCAGCAGTTCTACAGGGGGAAGGAGCAATCAGCCCCAGCATTTT. It yields the protein CASSSTGGRSNQPQHF.

The CDR3 here is CASRQSETQYF. DNA for the CDR3: TGTGCCAGCAGACAATCGGAGACCCAGTACTTC. V and J are TRBV3-1 (or the pseudogene TRBV3-2) and TRBJ2-5; D call uncertain. Trimming took 6 bases from V and 5 from J, leaving 7 bases between them. From germline, CDR1 is LGHDT and CDR2 YNNKEL (reference sequence). The CDR3 is made up of 11 amino acids.

The chain joins TRBV24-1 to TRBJ1-2; unclear D gene. Germline V gene data show CDR1 as KGHDR and CDR2 as SFDVKD. V was pared by 4 bases and J by 8 bases, with 13 bases between. This CDR3 contains 13 residues. The DNA for the CDR3 is TGTGCCACCAGTGAGAGCCTGGTCGGGGGCTACACCTTC. Translation gives CATSESLVGGYTF.

The chain has TRBV2 and TRBJ1-1; perhaps TRBD1 as D (5 bases). CDR1 is SNHLY and CDR2 is FYNNEI in the germline V gene. V dropped 8 bases and J dropped 3 bases, with 19 bases sitting between them. The CDR3 covers 15 residues. The CDR3 here is CASGARTRGYTEAFF. Here the CDR3 DNA reads TGTGCCAGCGGTGCTCGTACAAGGGGTTACACTGAAGCTTTCTTT.

The chain employs TRBV7-3 and TRBJ2-1; 7 bases fit TRBD2. CDR3 length: 13 residues. The trim removed 5 bases at V and 8 bases at J, leaving 6 bases unmatched. Germline values: CDR1 SGHTA, CDR2 FQGTGA. The CDR3 is CASSRDYGDEQFF. The CDR3 bases are TGTGCCAGCAGCAGGGACTACGGGGATGAGCAGTTCTTC.

The CDR3 loop reads CASSLSGTGSYGYTF. CDR3 bases: TGTGCCAGCAGCTTGTCTGGGACAGGGAGCTATGGCTACACCTTC. The chain combines TRBV5-5 with TRBJ1-2; 9 bases agree with TRBD1. The CDR3 runs to 15 residues. V gave up 1 base and J gave up 4 bases; unmatched junction bases: 5. Germline assignment: CDR1 SGHKS and CDR2 YYEKEE (reference sequence).

This chain uses TRBV4-3 with TRBJ1-2; D is unclear. Trimming left V 0 bases short and J 5 bases short, with 13 bases between. Germline V gives CDR1 LGHNA, CDR2 YSLEER. CDR3 length: 15 residues. CDR3 residues: CASSQDMEKTYGYTF. DNA for the CDR3: TGCGCCAGCAGCCAAGACATGGAGAAGACTTATGGCTACACCTTC.

The chain joins TRBV28 to TRBJ1-2, with 11 bases identical to TRBD1. The CDR3 is 14 residues long. V lost 10 bases and J lost 3; bases outside the gene matches: 7. Per germline, CDR1 MDHEN and CDR2 SYDVKM. The CDR3 spells CATGTGGDYYGYTF. The CDR3 DNA follows: TGTGCCACGGGGACAGGGGGTGACTACTATGGCTACACCTTC.

The chain carries TRBV6-5 and TRBJ1-3; D perhaps matches TRBD1 (5 bases). The CDR3 is made up of 15 amino acids. CDR1 is MNHEY and CDR2 is SVGAGI in the germline V gene. The germline V and J ends were trimmed by 2 bases and 8 bases, with 16 bases remaining between them. CDR3: CASSYEAGKEYTIYF. As DNA, the CDR3 is TGTGCCAGCAGTTACGAAGCAGGGAAGGAATACACCATATATTTT.

This chain links TRBV4-2 with TRBJ1-1; 7 bases line up with TRBD1. Losses at the gene ends were 3 bases for V and 0 bases for J; bases not matched to a gene: 13. Per the germline V gene, CDR1 is LGHNA and CDR2 is YNFKEQ. This CDR3 has 18 residues. The CDR3: CASSQGTVDSYMNTEAFF. The CDR3 DNA follows: TGTGCCAGCAGCCAGGGGACAGTAGATTCCTATATGAACACTGAAGCTTTCTTT.

This rearrangement joins TRBV24-1 to TRBJ1-2; 8 positions match TRBD1. J was trimmed by 7 bases and V by 4 bases; bases with no gene match: 7. From germline, CDR1 is KGHDR and CDR2 SFDVKD. The CDR3 covers 14 residues. DNA of the CDR3: TGTGCCACCAGTGACCCCGGACAGGGACCTGGCTACACCTTC. Its protein is CATSDPGQGPGYTF.

J is TRBJ1-6 and V is TRBV6-4; TRBD1 aligns across 9 bases. The CDR3 covers 14 residues. V shed 6 bases and J 7 bases; nucleotides not matched to a gene: 4. The germline V gene has CDR1 MRHNA and CDR2 SNTAGT. CDR3 protein: CASSDRGGNSPLHF. Here the CDR3 DNA reads TGTGCCAGCAGCGACAGGGGGGGGAATTCACCCCTCCACTTT.